This T cell receptor beta chain came from a study of post-analysis software for immune sequencing data. Across the study: Included courses were relapsing-remitting and secondary progressive multiple sclerosis; progressive-relapsing multiple sclerosis was also included. Findings and caveats of the study: Roughly 5 TRBV segments (TRBV5-6, TRBV5-1 and TRBV20-1 among them) occurred more frequently in patients than in controls. With F measure, samples from one preparation batch clustered together strongly.

Prepared TCR beta cDNA libraries contained unique molecular identifiers. Starting from roughly 1.1 to 9.2 million T cells, the study yielded 500,000 or so cDNA molecules. TCRdb called the PCR reads again in MiXCR, with one record for every CDR3 protein. The sample holds 400,000 to 500,000 distinct CDR3 sequences, roughly 38% seen once. On this clonotype: Its antigen remains unknown.

V lost 6 bases, J lost 10 bases, and 10 bases lay in between. Germline lookup yields CDR1 DFQATT and CDR2 SNEGSKA (reference sequence). The CDR3 runs 10 residues. The V call is TRBV20-1, the J call TRBJ2-1; no clear D. Source material: blood. The TCR originated in a girl aged 2-10 years with multiple sclerosis. Here the CDR3 DNA reads TGCAGTGCCCCCTTGGGGGAGCAGTTCTTC. This encodes CSAPLGEQFF.